The 20 T cell receptor beta chains reported below all come from one sample, sequenced in a study of cytomegalovirus exposure and HLA in healthy donors. 60 Vbeta and 13 Jbeta primers were used in PCR. Profiled with immunoSEQ multiplex PCR; TCRdb holds only in-frame clones, not every one. The data contain under 150,000 clones, 60% to 85% of them singletons. Sequenced: PBMCs. The receptors derive from a woman aged 40 to 50 in good health and CMV-seronegative.

This chain connects TRBV28 to TRBJ2-7; possibly TRBD1 for D (5 bases). There are 14 residues in the CDR3. Per the germline V gene, CDR1 is MDHEN and CDR2 is SYDVKM. Trimming left V 5 bases short and J 2 bases short, with 13 bases between. CDR3 in DNA: TGTGCCAGCAGTCCTCCAGGGCCCACCTACGAGCAGTACTTC. It codes for CASSPPGPTYEQYF.

Turning to this clone: A read error may produce the germline difference seen at one junction end. J is TRBJ2-2 and V is TRBV7-9; D is unclear. The CDR3 is 12 residues long. CDR1 and CDR2 (germline): SEHNR, FQNEAQ (reference sequence). The CDR3 nucleotides are TGTTCCAGCAGCGCCTTTGGTCGAGACTTGTTTTTT. Translating gives CSSSAFGRDLFF.

The CDR3 bases are TGTGCCAGCAGTTCAGGAGGACGGATTCAGTACTTC. Translation: CASSSGGRIQYF. The chain uses TRBV27 and TRBJ2-4; D might be TRBD2 (5 bases). The germline V gene has CDR1 MNHEY and CDR2 SMNVEV (reference sequence). The CDR3 loop spans 12 amino acids. V was shortened by 4 bases and J by 10 bases, with 11 bases between the two germline ends.

This clone was counted once. The chain is built from TRBV10-3 and TRBJ1-1; TRBD1 might be the D (5 bases). V lost 2 bases to trimming and J lost 7 bases, with 11 bases between them. Germline CDR1 reads ENHRY; CDR2 reads SYGVKD. The CDR3 length is 13 residues. In nucleotides, the CDR3 is TGTGCCATCAGTGAGAAGGGGAGGATTGAAGCTTTCTTT. Its translation is CAISEKGRIEAFF.

This clone was counted once. This chain joins TRBV18 and TRBJ1-6; D unresolved. Germline CDR1 reads KGHSH; CDR2 reads LQKENI. V was cut by 4 bases and J by 8 bases, with 12 bases left in between. The CDR3 is made up of 14 amino acids. In DNA form, the CDR3 reads TGTGCCAGCTCACGGGAGGTTACAGATTCACCCCTCCACTTT. Amino acids: CASSREVTDSPLHF.

CDR3 nucleotide sequence: TGTGCCAGCAGCTTTGGGGGACTAGCGGGAGTGGGGCTAGAGACCCAGTACTTC. Its protein is CASSFGGLAGVGLETQYF. The V call is TRBV7-9, the J call TRBJ2-5, with TRBD2 identical over 14 bases. CDR1 is SEHNR and CDR2 is FQNEAQ in the germline V gene (reference sequence). The CDR3 covers 18 residues. The J segment lost 4 bases and the V segment lost 3 bases, leaving 10 bases of the junction unmatched.

The CDR3 DNA follows: TGTGCCAGCAGCGGCGGGGGAGCCCAAGAGACCCAGTACTTC. It encodes CASSGGGAQETQYF. V and J are TRBV9 and TRBJ2-5, with 7 positions matching TRBD2. Germline V gene data show CDR1 as SGDLS and CDR2 as YYNGEE. The CDR3 is made up of 14 amino acids. The trim removed 3 bases at V and 1 base at J, leaving 3 bases unmatched.

This chain connects TRBV28 to TRBJ2-7, with TRBD1 matching over 7 bases. The CDR3 sequence is 14 residues long. Germline values: CDR1 MDHEN, CDR2 SYDVKM. V was pared by 10 bases and J by 6 bases, with 15 bases of the junction left unmatched. CDR3 coding DNA: TGTGCCACCACAGGGTTCAACAGGGGTGCCGAGCAGTACTTC. Translated, it gives CATTGFNRGAEQYF. The complete variable domain, with remaining parts taken from reference TRBV28 and TRBJ2-7, reads DVKVTQSSRYLVKRTGEKVFLECVQDMDHENMFWYRQDPGLGLRLIYFSYDVKMKEKGDIPEGYSVSREKKERFSLILESASTNQTSMYLCATTGFNRGAEQYFGPGTRLTVT.

The V call is TRBV6-5, the J call TRBJ1-4; D gene unclear. V was clipped by 0 bases and J by 4 bases, with 6 bases between them. The CDR3 is 14 amino acids. The V gene's germline CDR1 is MNHEY and CDR2 SVGAGI. The CDR3 DNA follows: TGTGCCAGCAGTTACTCGACACTTAATGAAAAACTGTTTTTT. This gives the protein CASSYSTLNEKLFF.

The chain links TRBV28 to TRBJ1-2, with 8 bases that match TRBD1. The CDR3 runs to 14 residues. In germline, CDR1 is MDHEN, CDR2 SYDVKM. Germline trimming cut 6 bases from V and 7 bases from J; bases unmatched to any gene: 10. In nucleotides, the CDR3 is TGTGCCAGCAGGCAAAGCCCGCAGGGGGCTGGCTACACCTTC. Protein product: CASRQSPQGAGYTF.

Comments on this clone: Relative to the germline gene, one junction end is altered; a read error may explain this. V is TRBV15 and J is TRBJ2-4; TRBD1 aligns across 7 bases. This CDR3 has 14 amino acids. From germline, CDR1 is LNHNV and CDR2 YYDKDF (reference sequence). In DNA form, the CDR3 reads TGTGCCACCAGCAGAGGTTCGACAGGGAACAGTCAGTACTTC. Translation: CATSRGSTGNSQYF.

This chain joins TRBV27 and TRBJ2-5; maybe TRBD1 (5 bases). CDR3 size: 13 residues. Trimming shortened V by 7 bases and J by 5 bases, and 14 bases separated the two germline ends. Germline lookup yields CDR1 MNHEY and CDR2 SMNVEV (reference sequence). DNA of the CDR3: TGTGCCAGCAAAACAGGCTCGCTGGAGACCCAGTACTTC. Protein product: CASKTGSLETQYF.

This clone was seen a single time. This sequence joins TRBV9 and TRBJ2-5; 9 bases align to TRBD1. The DNA end lines up better with TRBJ2-7; the J call may be wrong. There are 14 residues in the CDR3. Germline CDR1 is SGDLS and CDR2 is YYNGEE. CDR3: CASSIRDRAHEQYF. CDR3 nucleotide sequence: TGTGCCAGCTCCATCCGGGACAGGGCCCACGAGCAGTACTTC.

This chain links TRBV7-2 with TRBJ2-1, with 12 bases identical to TRBD2. The CDR3 covers 18 residues. V lost 5 bases and J lost 1; bases outside the gene matches: 9. Germline assignment: CDR1 SGHTA and CDR2 FQGNSA. For the CDR3, the DNA is TGTGCCAGCAGCGGAGAGGGGACTAGCGGGCGGTCCTACAATGAGCAGTTCTTC. Protein: CASSGEGTSGRSYNEQFF. The variable domain in full, completed from reference TRBV7-2 and TRBJ2-1, reads GAGVSQSPSNKVTEKGKDVELRCDPISGHTALYWYRQSLGQGLEFLIYFQGNSAPDKSGLPSDRFSAERTGGSVSTLTIQRTQQEDSAVYLCASSGEGTSGRSYNEQFFGPGTRLTVL.

The chain employs TRBV5-1 and TRBJ2-1, with TRBD1 as a possible D gene (5 bases). V lost 0 bases and J lost 10, with 14 bases in between. This CDR3 spans 14 amino acids. CDR1 is SGHRS and CDR2 is YFSETQ in the germline V gene. CDR3 nucleotides: TGCGCCAGCAGCTTGGGTCAGGGCAACCTCGAGCAGTTCTTC. Amino acid sequence: CASSLGQGNLEQFF.

This sequence joins TRBV15 and TRBJ1-2, with D possibly matching TRBD1 (5 bases). V lost 5 bases, J lost 6 bases, and 13 bases lay in between. The germline V gene has CDR1 LNHNV and CDR2 YYDKDF (reference sequence). The CDR3 runs to 13 residues. CDR3 bases: TGTGCCACCAGCGCCGGGGGGGTCGATGGCTACACCTTC. Translating gives CATSAGGVDGYTF.

The chain is built from TRBV6-1 and TRBJ2-5; 8 bases are shared with TRBD1. The ends lost 11 bases at V and 3 bases at J; junction bases unmatched: 8. CDR1 is MNHNS and CDR2 is SASEGT in the germline V gene. The CDR3 runs 13 residues. The DNA for the CDR3 is TGTGCCGCGTCGCAGGGGGCTAAAGAGACCCAGTACTTC. Translated: CAASQGAKETQYF.

Comment on this clone: A junction end diverges from the germline sequence, so it may reflect a read error. The chain employs TRBV7-9 and TRBJ2-1; D is ambiguous. CDR3 length equals 14 residues. Germline V gene lookup returns CDR1 SEHNR and CDR2 FQNEAQ (reference sequence). For the CDR3, the DNA is TGTTCCAGCAGCCCCCGCTATAGCCAGCATGAGCAGTTCTTC. Encoded protein: CSSSPRYSQHEQFF.

The chain is built from TRBV28 and TRBJ1-5, with 9 nucleotides matching TRBD1. The CDR3 contains 15 residues. V lost 4 bases, J lost 3 bases, and 4 bases stayed unmatched. The germline gives CDR1 MDHEN, CDR2 SYDVKM. CDR3 loop: CASSSDRGNNQPQHF. Here the CDR3 DNA reads TGTGCCAGCAGTTCGGACAGGGGCAACAATCAGCCCCAGCATTTT.

The chain links TRBV21-1 to TRBJ2-7; the D segment call TRBD1 is taken from the table without a DNA check. TRBV21-1 is tagged as a pseudogene. The CDR3 is 16 amino acids. CDR3 amino acids: CASSKRGRQKPYEQYF. The CDR3 DNA follows: TGTGCCAGCTCAAAAAGGGGCAGGCAAAAACCCTACGAGCAGTACTTC.